A single sample is the source of the 7 T cell receptor beta chains below, sequenced in a study of monozygotic twins with inflammatory bowel disease. TCRdb reprocessed the 5' RACE reads, keeping one entry per CDR3 protein, no DNA. The sample has 400,000 or so distinct CDR3 sequences. The specimen sequenced was blood. The receptors here all came from a human donor with ulcerative colitis or Crohn's disease, or a healthy co-twin of an affected twin (not recorded which).

The chain is built from TRBV19 and TRBJ2-3; the D call from TCRdb, TRBD2, cannot be confirmed without DNA. The CDR3 loop spans 16 amino acids. Germline CDR1 LNHDA, CDR2 SQIVND (reference sequence). CDR3: CASSLRLAGNADTQYF.

The rearrangement links TRBV5-6 to TRBJ1-4. Germline assignment: CDR1 SGHDT and CDR2 YYEEEE. The CDR3 has 14 amino acids. The CDR3 is CASSPRWQSEKLFF.

The J gene is TRBJ2-1, the V gene TRBV29-1. This CDR3 has 13 residues. In germline, CDR1 is SQVTM, CDR2 ANQGSEA. The chain's CDR3 is CSVVGTAFTEQFF.

The rearrangement joins TRBV5-1 to TRBJ2-1; TCRdb outputs TRBD1, but without DNA this stays unchecked. CDR1 and CDR2 (germline): SGHRS, YFSETQ. CDR3 length: 14 amino acids. CDR3 region: CASSLAPGTNEQFF.

The V gene is TRBV5-1, the J gene TRBJ2-2; the D call from TCRdb, TRBD1, cannot be confirmed without DNA. This CDR3 has 13 amino acids. Germline lookup yields CDR1 SGHRS and CDR2 YFSETQ. CDR3 amino acids: CASSAGASGELFF.

The V and J genes are TRBV7-2 and TRBJ2-1; TCRdb names TRBD2, which stays unverified in the absence of DNA. The V gene's germline CDR1 is SGHTA and CDR2 FQGNSA. The CDR3 is 14 amino acids. CDR3 loop: CASSAGRLNNEQFF.

This rearrangement joins TRBV5-1 to TRBJ2-3; TCRdb lists TRBD1, though no DNA is available to test this call. CDR3 length: 13 residues. Germline CDR1 and CDR2: SGHRS and YFSETQ. This CDR3 reads CASLGGSTDTQYF.